The following is a T cell receptor beta chain sequence with its context. What it binds is unknown. The authors extracted RNA and reverse transcribed it into cDNA as the sequencing template. Assay: immunoSEQ multiplex PCR; the TCRdb copy retains only in-frame clones and omits some. The table records some 160,000 clones, less than 65% of them present only once. CDR1 SEHNR and CDR2 FQNEAQ come from the germline V gene (reference sequence). V was trimmed by 1 base and J by 13 bases, leaving 8 bases between them. The CDR3 contains 11 residues. The data were obtained in a study of CD8+ T cells in alopecia areata. General observations from the study: The study found TCR sharing across patients less clear than in mice, possibly for HLA reasons. Affected lesional scalp, above all in alopecia totalis/universalis, was more clonal than normal scalp.

V is TRBV7-9 and J is TRBJ2-1, with D unclear. The sequence was obtained from a human donor in good health. The sequenced sample consisted of CD8+ T cells sorted from blood. CDR3: CASSLDGSQFF. The CDR3, as DNA: TGTGCCAGCAGCTTAGATGGAAGTCAGTTCTTC.